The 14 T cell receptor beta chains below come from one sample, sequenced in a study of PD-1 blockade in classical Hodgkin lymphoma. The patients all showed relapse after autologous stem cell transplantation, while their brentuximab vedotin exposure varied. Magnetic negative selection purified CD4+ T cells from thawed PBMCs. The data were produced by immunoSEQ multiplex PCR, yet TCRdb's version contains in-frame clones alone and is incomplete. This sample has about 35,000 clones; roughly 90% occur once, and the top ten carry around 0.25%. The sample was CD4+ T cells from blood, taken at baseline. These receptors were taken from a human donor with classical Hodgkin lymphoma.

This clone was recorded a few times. This CDR3 is CASSLVGQNEQYF. DNA for the CDR3: TGTGCCAGCAGCTTAGTGGGGCAGAACGAGCAGTACTTC. The chain carries TRBV11-2 and TRBJ2-7; the D gene is possibly TRBD1 (5 bases). V was trimmed by 1 base and J by 5 bases, leaving 9 bases between them. Germline-derived CDR1 and CDR2 are SGHAT and FQNNGV. CDR3 size: 13 residues.

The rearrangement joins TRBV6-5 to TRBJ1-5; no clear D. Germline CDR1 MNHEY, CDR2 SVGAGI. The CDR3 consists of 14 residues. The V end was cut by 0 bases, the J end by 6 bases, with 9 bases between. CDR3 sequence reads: CASSYSIAAQPQHF. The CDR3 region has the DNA TGTGCCAGCAGTTACTCGATTGCGGCTCAGCCCCAGCATTTT.

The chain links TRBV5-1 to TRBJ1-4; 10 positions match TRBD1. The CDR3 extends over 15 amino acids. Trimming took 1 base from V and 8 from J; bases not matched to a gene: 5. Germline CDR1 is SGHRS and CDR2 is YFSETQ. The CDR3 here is CASSLRQGAGEKLFF. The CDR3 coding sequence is TGCGCCAGCAGCTTGCGACAGGGGGCAGGGGAAAAACTGTTTTTT.

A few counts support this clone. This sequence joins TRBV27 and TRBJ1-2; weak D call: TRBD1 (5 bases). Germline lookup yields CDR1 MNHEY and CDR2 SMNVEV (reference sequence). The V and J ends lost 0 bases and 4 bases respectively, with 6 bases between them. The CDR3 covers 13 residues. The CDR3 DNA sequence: TGTGCCAGCAGTTTATCCGGGGGCTATGGCTACACCTTC. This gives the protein CASSLSGGYGYTF.

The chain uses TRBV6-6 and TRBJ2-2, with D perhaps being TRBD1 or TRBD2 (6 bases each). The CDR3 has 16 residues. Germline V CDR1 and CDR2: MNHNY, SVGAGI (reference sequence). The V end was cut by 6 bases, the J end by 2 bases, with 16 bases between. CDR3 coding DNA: TGTGCCAGCAGCCTGGAGGGGGGCACTAACACCGGGGAGCTGTTTTTT. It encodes CASSLEGGTNTGELFF.

CDR3 region: CASSQWVLSEQYF. The DNA for the CDR3 is TGTGCCAGTAGTCAATGGGTACTCTCCGAGCAGTACTTC. The chain is built from TRBV19 and TRBJ2-7, with unresolved D. In germline, CDR1 is LNHDA, CDR2 SQIVND (reference sequence). The CDR3 sequence is 13 residues long. Trimming removed 5 bases at V and 6 bases at J, with 14 bases between.

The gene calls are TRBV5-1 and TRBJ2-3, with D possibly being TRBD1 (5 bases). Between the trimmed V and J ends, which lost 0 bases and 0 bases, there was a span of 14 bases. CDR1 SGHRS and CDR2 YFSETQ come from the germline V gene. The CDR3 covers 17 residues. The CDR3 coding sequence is TGCGCCAGCAGCTTGGCTCGTGATGGGGCTAGCACAGATACGCAGTATTTT. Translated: CASSLARDGASTDTQYF.

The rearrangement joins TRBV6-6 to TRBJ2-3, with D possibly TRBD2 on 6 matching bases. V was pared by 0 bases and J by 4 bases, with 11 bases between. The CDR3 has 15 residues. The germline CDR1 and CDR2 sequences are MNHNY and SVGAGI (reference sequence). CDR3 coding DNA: TGTGCCAGCAGTTACTCGGGGCGGGACCCAGATACGCAGTATTTT. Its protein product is CASSYSGRDPDTQYF.

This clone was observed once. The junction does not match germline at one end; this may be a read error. Here the CDR3 reads CASSEVAASPPGF. CDR3 coding DNA: TGTGCCAGCAGTGAAGTTGCGGCCTCCCCTCCCGGATTC. The rearrangement uses TRBV6-1 and TRBJ2-7; no clear D gene. Germline V lookup: CDR1 MNHNS, CDR2 SASEGT. CDR3 size: 13 residues.

Written as DNA, the CDR3 is TGTGCCACCAGGCCAGTCGGGGGAGACACTGAAGCTTTCTTT. It encodes CATRPVGGDTEAFF. The V gene is TRBV19, the J gene TRBJ1-1, with D perhaps TRBD1 (5 bases). CDR1 LNHDA and CDR2 SQIVND come from the germline V gene (reference sequence). Trimming stripped 10 bases from V and 3 bases from J, with 18 bases between. The CDR3 extends over 14 amino acids.

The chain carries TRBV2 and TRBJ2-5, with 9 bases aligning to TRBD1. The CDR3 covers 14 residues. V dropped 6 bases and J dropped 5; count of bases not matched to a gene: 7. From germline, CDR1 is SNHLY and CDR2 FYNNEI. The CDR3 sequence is CASSPTGGGETQYF. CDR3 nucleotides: TGTGCCAGCAGCCCGACAGGGGGAGGGGAGACCCAGTACTTC.

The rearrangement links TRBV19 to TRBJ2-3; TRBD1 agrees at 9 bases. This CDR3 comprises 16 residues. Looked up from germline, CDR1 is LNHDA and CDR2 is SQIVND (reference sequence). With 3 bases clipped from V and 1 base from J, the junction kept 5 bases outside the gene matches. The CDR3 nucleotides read TGTGCCAGTAGTATTCACAGGGGGCCGGGCACAGATACGCAGTATTTT. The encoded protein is CASSIHRGPGTDTQYF. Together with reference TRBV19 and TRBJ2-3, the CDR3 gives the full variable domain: DGGITQSPKYLFRKEGQNVTLSCEQNLNHDAMYWYRQDPGQGLRLIYYSQIVNDFQKGDIAEGYSVSREKKESFPLTVTSAQKNPTAFYLCASSIHRGPGTDTQYFGPGTRLTVL.

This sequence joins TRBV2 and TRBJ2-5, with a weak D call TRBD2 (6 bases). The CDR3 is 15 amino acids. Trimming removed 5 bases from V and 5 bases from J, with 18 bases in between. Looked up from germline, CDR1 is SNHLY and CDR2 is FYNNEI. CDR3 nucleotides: TGTGCCAGCAGTTCGAGCCGACTGGAGGGGGAGACCCAGTACTTC. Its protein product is CASSSSRLEGETQYF.

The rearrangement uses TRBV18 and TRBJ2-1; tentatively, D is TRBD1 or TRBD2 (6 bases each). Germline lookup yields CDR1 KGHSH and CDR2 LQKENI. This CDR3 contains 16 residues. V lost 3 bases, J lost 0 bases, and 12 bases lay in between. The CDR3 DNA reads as TGTGCCAGCTCACCGACGAGGGGGGCCTCCTACAATGAGCAGTTCTTC. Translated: CASSPTRGASYNEQFF.